These 25 T cell receptor beta chains share one sample of origin, sequenced in a study of blood T cell repertoires in COVID-19. Libraries were prepared by immunoSEQ multiplex PCR; TCRdb keeps only in-frame clonotypes and omits some of them. The table shows about 320,000 clones, with over 90% occurring only once. The sequenced material came from PBMCs or T cells enriched from blood (not recorded which). The receptors stem from a woman in her thirties who had been exposed to COVID-19.

The chain links TRBV5-5 to TRBJ1-2, with D perhaps TRBD1 (6 bases). The V gene lost 4 bases and the J gene lost 6 bases, with 22 bases spanning the gap. The CDR3 covers 16 residues. Germline CDR1 is SGHKS and CDR2 is YYEKEE (reference sequence). The CDR3: CASSPLGARRANGYTF. CDR3 coding DNA: TGTGCCAGCAGCCCCCTGGGGGCCCGGCGGGCGAATGGCTACACCTTC. Complete variable domain (other parts from reference TRBV5-5 and TRBJ1-2): DAGVTQSPTHLIKTRGQQVTLRCSPISGHKSVSWYQQVLGQGPQFIFQYYEKEERGRGNFPDRFSARQFPNYSSELNVNALLLGDSALYLCASSPLGARRANGYTFGSGTRLTVV.

The rearrangement links TRBV19 to TRBJ2-7; possibly TRBD1 for D (6 bases). Looked up from germline, CDR1 is LNHDA and CDR2 is SQIVND (reference sequence). V lost 5 bases and J 3 bases, leaving 11 bases between the germline ends. This CDR3 comprises 13 residues. CDR3 sequence reads: CASSEQGNYEQYF. The CDR3 bases are TGTGCCAGTAGTGAACAGGGAAACTACGAGCAGTACTTC.

V gene TRBV2 combines with J gene TRBJ1-6; D is undetermined. The CDR3 has 15 residues. V shed 3 bases and J shed 4 bases, with 10 bases lying between them. The germline CDR1 and CDR2 sequences are SNHLY and FYNNEI. CDR3 nucleotide sequence: TGTGCCAGCAGTGACGAGCGGCAGTATAATTCACCCCTCCACTTT. Residues: CASSDERQYNSPLHF.

The rearrangement uses TRBV27 and TRBJ2-7; D remains ambiguous. Germline assignment: CDR1 MNHEY and CDR2 SMNVEV (reference sequence). V was trimmed by 5 bases and J by 3 bases, leaving 8 bases between them. The CDR3 spans 12 residues. CDR3 DNA sequence: TGTGCCAGCAGTGCGAACTTCTACGAGCAGTACTTC. It translates to CASSANFYEQYF.

This rearrangement joins TRBV4-1 to TRBJ1-2, with D maybe TRBD1 (5 bases). The V end lost 2 bases, the J end lost 7 bases, and 23 bases lay between the germline ends. Germline values: CDR1 MGHRA, CDR2 YSYEKL. The CDR3 extends over 17 amino acids. The CDR3 reads CASSQFRFQGTMGGYTF. The CDR3 DNA follows: TGCGCCAGCAGCCAATTTAGGTTCCAGGGCACTATGGGTGGCTACACCTTC.

V is TRBV29-1 and J is TRBJ1-1; unclear D gene. CDR3 size: 13 residues. Trimming shortened V by 0 bases and J by 0 bases, and 5 bases separated the two germline ends. Per germline, CDR1 SQVTM and CDR2 ANQGSEA. The CDR3 sequence: CSVEESLNTEAFF. The CDR3 nucleotides are TGCAGCGTTGAAGAGTCATTGAACACTGAAGCTTTCTTT.

This clone was recorded a few times. The rearrangement uses TRBV19 and TRBJ1-5, with TRBD1 matching 7 bases. Germline V gene data show CDR1 as LNHDA and CDR2 as SQIVND (reference sequence). This CDR3 comprises 17 residues. After removal of 3 bases from V and 6 bases from J, the junction contained 14 bases not matched to a gene. Here the CDR3 reads CASSIPPAHRGSQPQHF. The DNA of the CDR3 is TGTGCCAGTAGTATCCCCCCAGCCCACAGGGGTTCTCAGCCCCAGCATTTT. Combining the CDR3 with reference TRBV19 and TRBJ1-5 gives the whole variable domain DGGITQSPKYLFRKEGQNVTLSCEQNLNHDAMYWYRQDPGQGLRLIYYSQIVNDFQKGDIAEGYSVSREKKESFPLTVTSAQKNPTAFYLCASSIPPAHRGSQPQHFGDGTRLSIL.

J is TRBJ2-3 and V is TRBV7-3; the D gene is possibly TRBD2 (7 bases). Germline CDR1 is SGHTA and CDR2 is FQGTGA. V lost 5 bases, J lost 8 bases, and 17 bases lay in between. The CDR3 covers 14 residues. The CDR3 reads CASSPTGEGGTQYF. Here the CDR3 DNA reads TGTGCCAGCAGCCCCACTGGGGAGGGGGGTACGCAGTATTTT.

The chain combines TRBV5-8 with TRBJ1-2, with 12 bases fitting TRBD1. CDR3 length: 17 residues. The junction had 15 bases not matched to a gene; V was cut back by 8 bases and J by 4 bases. Germline V gives CDR1 SGHTS, CDR2 YDEGEE. In nucleotides, the CDR3 is TGTGCCAGTCCGCTTGGGACAGGGGGCTTAAATCCCTATGGCTACACCTTC. Translation gives CASPLGTGGLNPYGYTF.

V is TRBV11-2 and J is TRBJ1-1; 8 nucleotides line up with TRBD1. Germline assignment: CDR1 SGHAT and CDR2 FQNNGV. Trimming at V came to 6 bases and at J to 1 base, leaving 13 bases not matched to a gene. This CDR3 spans 17 amino acids. CDR3 loop: CASRSIRTGQSNTEAFF. CDR3 DNA sequence: TGTGCCAGCAGGAGCATCCGGACAGGGCAATCGAACACTGAAGCTTTCTTT.

The chain is built from TRBV18 and TRBJ2-2; D unresolved. The V gene's germline CDR1 is KGHSH and CDR2 LQKENI. CDR3 size: 16 residues. Trimming stripped 3 bases from V and 1 base from J, with 12 bases between. CDR3 region: CASSPSRLGNTGELFF. DNA for the CDR3: TGTGCCAGCTCACCCTCCAGGTTGGGGAACACCGGGGAGCTGTTTTTT.

The chain links TRBV18 to TRBJ2-1, with 9 bases lining up with TRBD2. The V segment lost 4 bases and the J segment 7 bases; nucleotides outside the gene matches: 14. CDR3 length equals 17 residues. Per the germline V gene, CDR1 is KGHSH and CDR2 is LQKENI. In nucleotides, the CDR3 is TGTGCCAGCTCACGGAGCCGAGCGGGGGGAAAGGGAAATGAGCAGTTCTTC. Translating gives CASSRSRAGGKGNEQFF.

This clone was observed a single time. V gene TRBV21-1 combines with J gene TRBJ2-7; the D call TRBD2 from the table was never checked on the DNA. TRBV21-1 corresponds to a pseudogene. This CDR3 comprises 18 residues. The CDR3 is CASSKALGGVPYYYEQYF. The CDR3 nucleotides are TGTGCCAGCAGCAAAGCCCTTGGGGGGGTTCCCTACTACTACGAGCAGTACTTC.

The rearrangement uses TRBV27 and TRBJ2-2, with D uncertain. Germline V gene lookup returns CDR1 MNHEY and CDR2 SMNVEV (reference sequence). CDR3 size: 12 residues. V lost 6 bases and J 4 bases, leaving 6 bases between the germline ends. This CDR3 reads CASRFSTGELFF. As DNA, the CDR3 is TGTGCCAGCAGGTTCAGCACCGGGGAGCTGTTTTTT.

J is TRBJ1-1 and V is TRBV12-3 or TRBV12-4; D call uncertain. V was shortened by 7 bases and J by 1 base, with 10 bases between the two germline ends. The CDR3 extends over 13 amino acids. The CDR3 sequence: CASTQPGNTEAFF. DNA of the CDR3: TGTGCCAGCACCCAACCGGGGAACACTGAAGCTTTCTTT.

The chain is built from TRBV18 and TRBJ1-4, with D tentatively TRBD1 (6 bases). The CDR3 spans 15 residues. V lost 4 bases to trimming and J lost 6 bases, with 15 bases between them. Germline V gene data show CDR1 as KGHSH and CDR2 as LQKENI. In DNA, the CDR3 is TGTGCCAGCTCACAGTTCGCAGGGGTGGATGAAAAACTGTTTTTT. Protein sequence: CASSQFAGVDEKLFF.

The genes are TRBV13 and TRBJ2-7, with D maybe TRBD2 (5 bases). CDR1 and CDR2 from the germline V gene are PRHDT and FYEKMQ (reference sequence). This CDR3 is 16 amino acids long. V was pared by 5 bases and J by 5 bases, with 22 bases between. CDR3 loop: CASSQRRSGGPHEQYF. CDR3 bases: TGTGCCAGCAGCCAAAGAAGGAGCGGAGGTCCCCACGAGCAGTACTTC.

The chain uses TRBV2 and TRBJ1-1, with unresolved D. V was cut by 2 bases and J by 3 bases, with 4 bases left in between. CDR3 size: 12 residues. Germline CDR1 is SNHLY and CDR2 is FYNNEI. The CDR3 loop reads CASSETDTEAFF. Here the CDR3 DNA reads TGTGCCAGCAGTGAAACAGACACTGAAGCTTTCTTT.

The J gene is TRBJ2-7, the V gene TRBV4-3; 7 bases fit TRBD1. The CDR3 totals 15 residues. The V gene end was trimmed by 4 bases and the J gene end by 2 bases; junction bases not matched to a gene: 8. The germline V gene encodes CDR1 LGHNA and CDR2 YSLEER. This CDR3 reads CASSPEQGTAYEQYF. The CDR3 DNA sequence: TGCGCCAGCAGCCCGGAACAGGGGACCGCCTACGAGCAGTACTTC.

The rearrangement joins TRBV5-1 to TRBJ2-7; TRBD1 agrees at 8 bases. Germline loops: CDR1 SGHRS, CDR2 YFSETQ. J gave up 3 bases and V 5 bases, and 7 bases lay outside the gene matches. CDR3 size: 14 residues. Here the CDR3 reads CASRPWTGSYEQYF. CDR3 nucleotide sequence: TGCGCCAGCAGACCCTGGACAGGGAGCTACGAGCAGTACTTC.

The chain joins TRBV7-6 to TRBJ2-7, with 8 bases matching TRBD2. The length of the CDR3 is 15 residues. The germline V gene encodes CDR1 SGHVS and CDR2 FNYEAQ. The V segment lost 0 bases and the J segment 2 bases; nucleotides outside the gene matches: 3. CDR3 coding DNA: TGTGCCAGCAGCTTAGCGGGACTAGGACCCTACGAGCAGTACTTC. This gives the protein CASSLAGLGPYEQYF. Using reference TRBV7-6 and TRBJ2-7 for the parts outside the CDR3, the full variable domain is GAGVSQSPRYKVTKRGQDVALRCDPISGHVSLYWYRQALGQGPEFLTYFNYEAQQDKSGLPNDRFSAERPEGSISTLTIQRTEQRDSAMYRCASSLAGLGPYEQYFGPGTRLTVT.

The CDR3 nucleotides read TGTGCCAGCAGTGAAGGACGGACGGGGGGCGGTTGCGAGCAGTACTTC. It codes for CASSEGRTGGGCEQYF. The gene calls are TRBV6-4 and TRBJ2-7; tentative D call: TRBD2 (7 bases). Germline V lookup: CDR1 MRHNA, CDR2 SNTAGT. The CDR3 totals 16 residues. V lost 3 bases and J lost 6, with 21 bases in between.

The chain joins TRBV6-5 to TRBJ1-2; D may be TRBD1 (6 bases). This CDR3 spans 13 amino acids. CDR1 is MNHEY, CDR2 SVGAGI, per germline. Trimming took off 7 bases at V and 8 bases at J, with 17 bases between the two ends. CDR3 coding DNA: TGTGCCAGCATAAGCCGGGGGGCTGACGGCTACACCTTC. This encodes CASISRGADGYTF.

The chain couples TRBV5-4 to TRBJ2-2; maybe TRBD2 (6 bases). Germline V gives CDR1 SGHNT, CDR2 YYREEE (reference sequence). CDR3 length equals 15 residues. The V and J ends lost 0 bases and 2 bases respectively, with 8 bases between them. For the CDR3, the DNA is TGTGCCAGCAGCTTGGGGCGGGGAAACACCGGGGAGCTGTTTTTT. Protein product: CASSLGRGNTGELFF.

This rearrangement joins TRBV2 to TRBJ2-5; TRBD2 agrees at 7 bases. Germline CDR1 and CDR2: SNHLY and FYNNEI. Unmatched junction bases numbered 11, after V lost 7 bases and J lost 6 bases. The CDR3 covers 14 residues. The CDR3 DNA sequence: TGTGCCAGCACAGATAGGGACTACCCAAAGACCCAGTACTTC. Residues: CASTDRDYPKTQYF.